Reported below is one TCR beta chain. Using RNA transcripts, the TCR beta CDR3 regions were amplified. HTBI primers served in a first-round RT-PCR, which a second-round multiplex PCR followed. TCRdb used MiXCR to reprocess the multiplex PCR reads, holding one entry per CDR3 protein. Of almost 750,000 distinct CDR3 sequences listed, around 40% are singletons. These data are taken from a study of Graves' ophthalmopathy and Graves' hyperthyroidism. J gave up 4 bases and V 1 base, and 7 bases lay outside the gene matches. Germline CDR1 reads SGHAT; CDR2 reads FQNNGV. The CDR3 spans 15 residues. The sequencing input was peripheral blood. This TCR was sampled from an adult man with Graves' ophthalmopathy. V gene TRBV11-2 combines with J gene TRBJ2-7; 7 bases map to TRBD1. The CDR3 here is CASSLVWDSGYEQYF. CDR3 coding DNA: TGTGCCAGCAGCTTAGTATGGGACAGCGGATACGAGCAGTACTTC.